This is a list of T cell receptor beta chains from one sample in a study of T cell responses to AZD1222 COVID-19 vaccine. TCRdb's copy holds only in-frame clones and misses some; the assay was immunoSEQ multiplex PCR. Of 90,000 to 120,000 clones in the sample, about 88% were seen once. The sample was peripheral blood, taken on day 0 of AZD1222 vaccination. Source of these receptors: an adult in good health. CDR3s include the opening cysteine and the closing phenylalanine or tryptophan. D genes are given only for firm matches. Expanded clones are given a class, and other clones once, few, many or no size at all.

size	V	J	D	CDR3	DNA
NA	TRBV11-2	TRBJ1-1	NA	CASSLDTNVEAFF	TGTGCCAGCAGCTTGGACACCAACGTTGAAGCTTTCTTT
NA	TRBV5-4	TRBJ1-2	TRBD1	CASSLRDSIGYTF	TGTGCCAGCAGCTTGAGGGACAGTATCGGCTACACCTTC
NA	TRBV16	TRBJ2-5	NA	CASSRNMVQGETQYF	TGTGCCAGCAGCCGCAACATGGTGCAGGGAGAGACCCAGTACTTC
once	TRBV29-1	TRBJ2-7	TRBD1	CSVVGQGGYEQYF	TGCAGCGTCGTGGGACAGGGGGGATACGAGCAGTACTTC
NA	TRBV27	TRBJ2-2	NA	CASSLAAGELFF	TGTGCCAGCAGTTTGGCGGCCGGGGAGCTGTTTTTT
NA	TRBV15	TRBJ2-1	NA	CATSRVPTSDNEQFF	TGTGCCACCAGCAGAGTTCCGACTAGTGACAATGAGCAGTTCTTC
NA	TRBV5-1	TRBJ2-1	NA	CASSLVDEQFF	TGCGCCAGCAGCTTAGTGGATGAGCAGTTCTTC
NA	TRBV20-1	TRBJ2-1	TRBD2	CSASGLVGGSSYNEQFF	TGCAGTGCTAGTGGACTAGTGGGGGGGAGCTCCTACAATGAGCAGTTCTTC
NA	TRBV10-1	TRBJ1-2	TRBD1	CASSEFRDREPVGYTF	TGCGCCAGCAGTGAGTTCCGGGACAGGGAACCGGTCGGCTACACCTTC
NA	TRBV19	TRBJ1-6	NA	CASSIGGLGNSPLHF	TGTGCCAGTAGTATAGGAGGTTTGGGGAATTCACCCCTCCACTTT
NA	TRBV6-5	TRBJ2-1	NA	CASRPGKSSNEQFF	TGTGCCAGCAGGCCGGGGAAGAGCAGTAATGAGCAGTTCTTC
NA	TRBV27	TRBJ1-5	NA	CASSLSRSSNQPQHF	TGTGCCAGCAGTTTATCACGGTCTAGCAATCAGCCCCAGCATTTT
NA	TRBV6-1	TRBJ2-1	NA	CASSALIVGDSYNEQFF	TGTGCCAGCAGTGCCCTGATAGTGGGGGACTCCTACAATGAGCAGTTCTTC
NA	TRBV19	TRBJ1-2	NA	CASSPPAKTGNYGYTF	TGTGCCAGTAGTCCACCCGCGAAGACGGGGAACTATGGCTACACCTTC
once	TRBV4-1	TRBJ2-1	TRBD2	CASSQDLTSGSYNEQFF	TGCGCCAGCAGCCAAGATCTAACTAGCGGGAGCTACAATGAGCAGTTCTTC
NA	TRBV9	TRBJ2-5	NA	CASSANSRETQYF	TGTGCCAGCAGCGCGAATAGCCGGGAGACCCAGTACTTC
NA	TRBV3-1/TRBV3-2	TRBJ1-1	NA	CASSLQGTEAFF	TGTGCCAGCAGCCTTCAGGGAACTGAAGCTTTCTTT
NA	TRBV19	TRBJ2-7	NA	CASSIVSVGEQYF	TGTGCCAGTAGTATTGTTAGCGTGGGCGAGCAGTACTTC
NA	TRBV19	TRBJ2-1	NA	CASSMRDLGRIEQFF	TGTGCCAGTAGTATGAGGGACCTTGGTCGGATTGAGCAGTTCTTC
NA	TRBV6-2/TRBV6-3	TRBJ2-5	NA	CASSFSGGGQQETQYF	TGTGCCAGCAGTTTTTCCGGCGGGGGCCAACAAGAGACCCAGTACTTC
NA	TRBV19	TRBJ1-5	NA	CASSSMRQNQPQHF	TGTGCCAGTAGCAGTATGCGGCAAAATCAGCCCCAGCATTTT
NA	TRBV2	TRBJ1-5	NA	CASSDARSNQPQHF	TGTGCCAGCAGTGACGCACGTAGCAATCAGCCCCAGCATTTT
once	TRBV11-2	TRBJ2-5	NA	CASTPADGRTQYF	TGTGCCAGCACCCCCGCGGACGGACGGACCCAGTACTTC
once	TRBV9	TRBJ2-5	NA	CASSVAGRETQYF	TGTGCCAGCAGCGTAGCCGGTAGGGAGACCCAGTACTTC
NA	TRBV2	TRBJ2-7	TRBD1	CASSKRDPGTGTEQYF	TGTGCCAGCAGTAAAAGAGACCCTGGGACAGGGACCGAGCAGTACTTC
NA	TRBV7-3	TRBJ2-7	NA	CASSLTGKRYEQYF	TGTGCCAGCAGCTTAACCGGGAAGAGGTACGAGCAGTACTTC
once	TRBV9	TRBJ2-7	NA	CASSAQGNSYEQYF	TGTGCCAGCAGCGCACAGGGTAACTCCTACGAGCAGTACTTC
NA	TRBV13	TRBJ1-1	NA	CASSLVTRIDTEAFF	TGTGCCAGCAGCTTAGTCACACGGATCGACACTGAAGCTTTCTTT
NA	TRBV27	TRBJ2-3	NA	CASSLMGGTQYF	TGTGCCAGCAGTTTAATGGGTGGTACGCAGTATTTT
once	TRBV6-5	TRBJ2-7	NA	CASSYRGSTYEQYF	TGTGCCAGCAGTTACCGTGGCTCTACCTACGAGCAGTACTTC
NA	TRBV6-5	TRBJ2-1	NA	CASSPGARYNEQFF	TGTGCCAGCAGTCCGGGGGCGCGATACAATGAGCAGTTCTTC
NA	TRBV2	TRBJ2-1	NA	CANEPERQDNEQFF	TGTGCCAACGAACCTGAGAGACAGGACAATGAGCAGTTCTTC
NA	TRBV5-6	TRBJ1-4	NA	CASSLAGTLNEKLFF	TGTGCCAGCAGCTTGGCGGGGACACTAAATGAAAAACTGTTTTTT
once	TRBV29-1	TRBJ1-5	NA	CSVLEDSSNQPQHF	TGCAGCGTTTTGGAGGACAGTAGCAATCAGCCCCAGCATTTT
NA	TRBV9	TRBJ1-1	NA	CASSVGWGGENTEAFF	TGTGCCAGCAGCGTAGGGTGGGGTGGGGAGAACACTGAAGCTTTCTTT
NA	TRBV9	TRBJ2-7	TRBD2	CASSVAGGDYEQYF	TGTGCCAGCAGCGTAGCTGGGGGGGACTACGAGCAGTACTTC
NA	TRBV19	TRBJ2-6	NA	CASTAINRGANVLTF	TGTGCCAGTACCGCAATTAATAGAGGGGCCAACGTCCTGACTTTC
NA	TRBV5-5	TRBJ1-2	NA	CASSLGVGQGYTF	TGTGCCAGCAGCTTGGGGGTGGGGCAAGGCTACACCTTC
NA	TRBV5-8	TRBJ2-1	TRBD2	CATGTKPLVFYNEQFF	TGTGCCACAGGGACTAAGCCCCTTGTATTCTACAATGAGCAGTTCTTC